Below, 29 T cell receptor beta chains from the same sample are listed, as sequenced in a study of shared clonotypes between healthy human individuals. TCRdb's table, derived via immunoSEQ multiplex PCR, lists solely in-frame clones and lacks some. The data show about 510,000 clones, about 80% seen once. Sequencing was done on a sample of PBMCs. The receptors were gathered from a woman aged 40 to 50 in good health. Some clones in this sample may be carry-over from other donors' samples.

The chain has TRBV28 and TRBJ1-2; D is uncertain. The CDR3 runs 13 residues. Trimming left V 3 bases short and J 8 bases short, with 13 bases between. The germline CDR1 and CDR2 sequences are MDHEN and SYDVKM. The CDR3 spells CASSLEQPGGYTF. The CDR3 coding sequence is TGTGCCAGCAGTTTGGAACAGCCTGGAGGCTACACCTTC.

The chain carries TRBV6-5 and TRBJ2-1, with D possibly being TRBD2 (5 bases). The germline gives CDR1 MNHEY, CDR2 SVGAGI. V gave up 2 bases and J gave up 1 base, with 9 bases separating them. The CDR3 has 15 amino acids. The CDR3 DNA sequence: TGTGCCAGCAGTTACGACGGGATTTCCTACAATGAGCAGTTCTTC. Its translation is CASSYDGISYNEQFF.

The V and J genes are TRBV27 and TRBJ2-5, with 15 positions matching TRBD2. The DNA matches TRBJ2-7 better at its end, which makes the J call doubtful. This CDR3 is 16 amino acids long. CDR1 and CDR2 from the germline V gene are MNHEY and SMNVEV (reference sequence). The CDR3: CASSPGLAGGIYEQYF. The CDR3 nucleotides read TGTGCCAGCAGTCCGGGACTAGCGGGAGGAATATACGAGCAGTACTTC.

The table lists this clone with a count of one. The chain recombines TRBV4-3 with TRBJ2-7; D perhaps matches TRBD2 (6 bases). This CDR3 is 15 amino acids long. Trimming stripped 0 bases from V and 2 bases from J, with 11 bases between. Germline CDR1 reads LGHNA; CDR2 reads YSLEER. The DNA for the CDR3 is TGCGCCAGCAGCCAAGAAGGCGGGACGACCTACGAGCAGTACTTC. It specifies CASSQEGGTTYEQYF.

Note on this clone: Additional DNA sequences in this sample encode the identical CDR3. This chain uses TRBV19 with TRBJ1-2, with D uncertain. The CDR3 sequence is 13 residues long. Germline CDR1 is LNHDA and CDR2 is SQIVND (reference sequence). Trimming removed 3 bases at V and 2 bases at J, with 7 bases between. CDR3 nucleotides: TGTGCCAGTAGTATTCTGGGCAACTATGGCTACACCTTC. Its translation is CASSILGNYGYTF.

Details on this clone: The same CDR3 also results from other DNA sequences found in this sample. The chain couples TRBV9 to TRBJ2-2, with TRBD1 as a possible D gene (6 bases). Trimming stripped 4 bases from V and 0 bases from J, with 10 bases between. Germline values: CDR1 SGDLS, CDR2 YYNGEE. The CDR3 spans 15 residues. The CDR3 is CASSPRTANTGELFF. The DNA of the CDR3 is TGTGCCAGCAGCCCCCGGACAGCGAACACCGGGGAGCTGTTTTTT.

The CDR3 coding sequence is TGTGCCAGCAGCTTACTAGCGGGAGGGCCCAATGAGCAGTTCTTC. Translating gives CASSLLAGGPNEQFF. The chain links TRBV11-2 to TRBJ2-1, with 12 bases aligning to TRBD2. This CDR3 comprises 15 residues. J lost 6 bases, V lost 2 bases, and 2 bases had no gene match. Germline-derived CDR1 and CDR2 are SGHAT and FQNNGV.

The chain joins TRBV10-3 to TRBJ2-2; the D is unclear. Germline CDR1 ENHRY, CDR2 SYGVKD. V was trimmed by 6 bases and J by 3 bases, leaving 11 bases between them. CDR3 length: 14 amino acids. In DNA, the CDR3 is TGTGCCATCAGAGACAATTCGGACACCGGGGAGCTGTTTTTT. This codes for CAIRDNSDTGELFF.

The chain employs TRBV5-8 and TRBJ2-1; 9 bases are shared with TRBD2. The CDR3 totals 15 residues. Germline assignment: CDR1 SGHTS and CDR2 YDEGEE. The V gene end was trimmed by 1 base and the J gene end by 7 bases; junction bases not matched to a gene: 6. The CDR3 nucleotides are TGTGCCAGCAGCTTGAGACTAGCGGAGGGGAATGAGCAGTTCTTC. Encoded protein: CASSLRLAEGNEQFF.

The V gene is TRBV10-2, the J gene TRBJ1-2; no firm D call. Germline values: CDR1 WSHSY, CDR2 SAAADI. CDR3 size: 13 residues. V lost 2 bases and J 4 bases, leaving 8 bases between the germline ends. In DNA, the CDR3 is TGCGCCAGCAGTGAGGGGGAGGTCTATGGCTACACCTTC. Amino acid sequence: CASSEGEVYGYTF.

This sequence joins TRBV5-1 and TRBJ1-1; 7 bases are shared with TRBD1. The CDR3 runs 14 residues. The germline CDR1 and CDR2 sequences are SGHRS and YFSETQ. Germline trimming cut 3 bases from V and 3 bases from J; bases unmatched to any gene: 5. CDR3 coding DNA: TGCGCCAGCAGCTCACAAACAGGGGACACTGAAGCTTTCTTT. The encoded protein is CASSSQTGDTEAFF. Filled out from reference TRBV5-1 and TRBJ1-1, the complete variable domain reads KAGVTQTPRYLIKTRGQQVTLSCSPISGHRSVSWYQQTPGQGLQFLFEYFSETQRNKGNFPGRFSGRQFSNSRSEMNVSTLELGDSALYLCASSSQTGDTEAFFGQGTRLTVV.

V gene TRBV18 combines with J gene TRBJ2-7; D perhaps matches TRBD1 (6 bases). The CDR3 totals 15 residues. Trimming took 4 bases from V and 2 from J, leaving 15 bases between them. Germline V lookup: CDR1 KGHSH, CDR2 LQKENI. CDR3 region: CASSLQGLGTYEQYF. The CDR3 DNA reads as TGTGCCAGCTCACTACAGGGTTTGGGTACCTACGAGCAGTACTTC.

This clone was seen a handful of times. J is TRBJ2-7 and V is TRBV27; D remains unclear. Germline V lookup: CDR1 MNHEY, CDR2 SMNVEV (reference sequence). Deletions cut 3 bases from V and 2 bases from J, with 8 bases between. The CDR3 covers 13 residues. The CDR3 nucleotides are TGTGCCAGCAGTTTCCGGACGCCCTACGAGCAGTACTTC. Translated: CASSFRTPYEQYF.

The gene calls are TRBV5-6 and TRBJ2-1; TRBD1 aligns across 7 bases. Germline V CDR1 and CDR2: SGHDT, YYEEEE. The junction had 8 bases not matched to a gene; V was cut back by 4 bases and J by 4 bases. This CDR3 has 15 amino acids. DNA for the CDR3: TGTGCCAGCAGCCCGAGACGACAGGGATACAATGAGCAGTTCTTC. Amino acids: CASSPRRQGYNEQFF.

The V call is TRBV7-3, the J call TRBJ2-5, with 10 bases lining up with TRBD2. Germline V gene data show CDR1 as SGHTA and CDR2 as FQGTGA. The CDR3 extends over 15 amino acids. V shed 5 bases, J shed 5 bases, and the junction held 8 bases outside the gene matches. The CDR3 sequence: CASSPSGRAGETQYF. CDR3 DNA: TGTGCCAGCAGCCCCAGCGGGAGGGCCGGTGAGACCCAGTACTTC.

The rearrangement uses TRBV7-6 and TRBJ2-3; TRBD2 might be the D (6 bases). In germline, CDR1 is SGHVS, CDR2 FNYEAQ. The V end lost 5 bases, the J end lost 3 bases, and 12 bases lay between the germline ends. This CDR3 contains 14 residues. The CDR3 DNA reads as TGTGCCAGCAGCACCCGCGGGATTACAGATACGCAGTATTTT. It codes for CASSTRGITDTQYF.

The chain combines TRBV5-4 with TRBJ2-7; D uncertain. Trimming shortened V by 4 bases and J by 1 base, and 15 bases separated the two germline ends. Germline V lookup: CDR1 SGHNT, CDR2 YYREEE (reference sequence). This CDR3 spans 15 amino acids. CDR3 protein: CASSLERRSSYEQYF. The CDR3 bases are TGTGCCAGCAGCCTCGAAAGACGGTCATCCTACGAGCAGTACTTC.

The chain links TRBV19 to TRBJ1-2; 7 bases fit TRBD1. The V gene's germline CDR1 is LNHDA and CDR2 SQIVND (reference sequence). This CDR3 is 13 amino acids long. The trim removed 6 bases at V and 2 bases at J, leaving 3 bases unmatched. The CDR3, as DNA: TGTGCCAGTAGATGGGGACAGAACTATGGCTACACCTTC. Protein product: CASRWGQNYGYTF.

The CDR3 reads CASSFRTSGRETQYF. For the CDR3, the DNA is TGTGCCAGCAGCTTCCGGACTAGCGGGAGAGAGACCCAGTACTTC. J is TRBJ2-5 and V is TRBV7-9; 13 bases map to TRBD2. V gave up 3 bases and J gave up 4 bases; unmatched junction bases: 2. CDR1 is SEHNR, CDR2 FQNEAQ, per germline (reference sequence). The CDR3 extends over 15 amino acids.

The chain combines TRBV27 with TRBJ1-2; D gene uncertain. This CDR3 is 13 amino acids long. From germline, CDR1 is MNHEY and CDR2 SMNVEV (reference sequence). V was clipped by 3 bases and J by 7 bases, with 12 bases between them. The CDR3 loop is CASSFLRSGGYTF. The CDR3 nucleotides read TGTGCCAGCAGTTTTTTGAGGAGTGGTGGCTACACCTTC.

As concerns this clone: A much larger clonotype is one base distant, so this may be a read error. Other DNA sequences in this sample translate to the same CDR3. This rearrangement joins TRBV18 to TRBJ2-1; no clear D gene. This CDR3 contains 14 residues. Trimming left V 2 bases short and J 3 bases short, with 8 bases between. The V gene's germline CDR1 is KGHSH and CDR2 LQKENI. CDR3 sequence (DNA): TGTGCCAGCTCACCAGGAGATAGCTACAATGAGCAGTTCTTC. Its translation is CASSPGDSYNEQFF.

The rearrangement links TRBV28 to TRBJ2-5, with D possibly matching TRBD1 (5 bases). V shed 1 base and J shed 1 base, with 7 bases lying between them. In germline, CDR1 is MDHEN, CDR2 SYDVKM. The CDR3 sequence is 14 residues long. CDR3 loop: CASSLLQGQETQYF. CDR3 sequence (DNA): TGTGCCAGCAGTTTATTGCAGGGCCAAGAGACCCAGTACTTC.

A few counts support this clone. The chain carries TRBV29-1 and TRBJ1-1; 11 bases are shared with TRBD1. CDR3 length equals 14 residues. The ends lost 5 bases at V and 6 bases at J; junction bases unmatched: 8. CDR1 and CDR2 from the germline V gene are SQVTM and ANQGSEA. DNA of the CDR3: TGCAGCGTTATGGACAGGGGGCGAGGATCTGAAGCTTTCTTT. Protein: CSVMDRGRGSEAFF.

The chain couples TRBV13 to TRBJ1-5; D not resolved. Germline V gives CDR1 PRHDT, CDR2 FYEKMQ (reference sequence). The CDR3 is 14 residues long. V was shortened by 3 bases and J by 3 bases, with 9 bases between the two germline ends. CDR3 sequence reads: CASSLAGYNQPQHF. The CDR3, as DNA: TGTGCCAGCAGCTTGGCAGGCTACAATCAGCCCCAGCATTTT.

The chain joins TRBV7-9 to TRBJ1-2; TRBD1 matches at 7 bases. This CDR3 has 13 amino acids. J lost 8 bases, V lost 5 bases, and 8 bases had no gene match. Germline V gene data show CDR1 as SEHNR and CDR2 as FQNEAQ (reference sequence). The DNA of the CDR3 is TGTGCCAGCAGCCCAGGGGGTTATGGCGGCTACACCTTC. This encodes CASSPGGYGGYTF. Full variable domain (outside the CDR3, taken from reference TRBV7-9 and TRBJ1-2): DTGVSQNPRHKITKRGQNVTFRCDPISEHNRLYWYRQTLGQGPEFLTYFQNEAQLEKSRLLSDRFSAERPKGSFSTLEIQRTEQGDSAMYLCASSPGGYGGYTFGSGTRLTVV.

The rearrangement uses TRBV30 and TRBJ2-3; maybe TRBD2 (6 bases). CDR1 and CDR2 (germline): GTSNPN, SVGIG (reference sequence). The V end was cut by 2 bases, the J end by 2 bases, with 11 bases between. The CDR3 runs 14 residues. CDR3 in DNA: TGTGCCTGGAGTACCACTAGCTTCACAGATACGCAGTATTTT. Translation gives CAWSTTSFTDTQYF.

V and J are TRBV7-6 and TRBJ2-5, with 15 bases that match TRBD2. Germline CDR1 reads SGHVS; CDR2 reads FNYEAQ. The CDR3 covers 19 residues. V was pared by 4 bases and J by 4 bases, with 13 bases of the junction left unmatched. CDR3 bases: TGTGCCAGCAGCTCGAGGACTAGCGGGAGGGGGATTAGGATAGAGACCCAGTACTTC. This encodes CASSSRTSGRGIRIETQYF.

The chain employs TRBV6-6 and TRBJ2-5; TRBD2 might be the D (6 bases). CDR3 length: 16 residues. Germline-derived CDR1 and CDR2 are MNHNY and SVGAGI (reference sequence). The ends were cut back, 0 bases at V and 1 base at J, with 12 bases in the middle. The CDR3 DNA sequence: TGTGCCAGCAGTTACTCGGGGGGTGGGCTCCAAGAGACCCAGTACTTC. Its protein product is CASSYSGGGLQETQYF.

The chain carries TRBV18 and TRBJ2-2, with D possibly matching TRBD2 (5 bases). The CDR3 is made up of 17 amino acids. The germline V and J ends were trimmed by 4 bases and 3 bases, with 18 bases remaining between them. Germline CDR1 and CDR2: KGHSH and LQKENI. CDR3 loop: CASSLTALLGDTGELFF. CDR3 coding DNA: TGTGCCAGCTCACTTACGGCCCTTCTCGGGGACACCGGGGAGCTGTTTTTT.